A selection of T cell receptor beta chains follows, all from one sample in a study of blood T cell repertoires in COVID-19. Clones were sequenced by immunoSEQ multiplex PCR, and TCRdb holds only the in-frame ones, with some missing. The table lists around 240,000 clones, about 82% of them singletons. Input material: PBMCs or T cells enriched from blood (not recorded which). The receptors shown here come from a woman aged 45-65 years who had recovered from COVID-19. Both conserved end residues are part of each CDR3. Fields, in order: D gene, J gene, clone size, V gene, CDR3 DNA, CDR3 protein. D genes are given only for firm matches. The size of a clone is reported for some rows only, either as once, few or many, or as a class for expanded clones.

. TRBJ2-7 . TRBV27 TGTGCCAGCAGTTTGGACAGATCTACGGAGCAGTACTTC CASSLDRSTEQYF
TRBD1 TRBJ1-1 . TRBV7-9 TGTGCCAGCAGCTTAGGACTTGGGACAGGGATAAGAAACACTGAAGCTTTCTTT CASSLGLGTGIRNTEAFF
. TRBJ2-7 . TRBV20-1 TGCAGTGCTCCTATTGGCTACGAGCAGTACTTC CSAPIGYEQYF
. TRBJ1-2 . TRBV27 TGTGCCAGCAGCCCCGACACCTATGGCTACACCTTC CASSPDTYGYTF
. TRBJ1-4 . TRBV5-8 TGTGCCAGCAGCTCCAGGCAGATTAATGAAAAACTGTTTTTT CASSSRQINEKLFF
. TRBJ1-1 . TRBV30 TGTGCCTGGAGGGGACATATGAACACTGAAGCTTTCTTT CAWRGHMNTEAFF
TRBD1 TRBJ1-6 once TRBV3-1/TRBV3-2 TGTGCCAGCAGCCAGATGGGACAGGGGAGGTCACCCCTCCACTTT CASSQMGQGRSPLHF
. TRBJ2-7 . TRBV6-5 TGTGCCAGCAGTTACTCGACGGGCGAGCAGTACTTC CASSYSTGEQYF
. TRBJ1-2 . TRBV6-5 TGTGCCAGCAGTTCTCAGGGATCCCATAACTATGGCTACACCTTC CASSSQGSHNYGYTF
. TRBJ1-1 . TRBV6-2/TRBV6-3 TGTGCCAGCAGTAAAGGACTGTTCACTGAAGCTTTCTTT CASSKGLFTEAFF
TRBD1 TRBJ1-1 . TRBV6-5 TGTGCCAGCCAACAGGGGTACACTGAAGCTTTCTTT CASQQGYTEAFF
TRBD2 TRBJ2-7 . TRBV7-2 TGTGCCAGCAGCCCGGGACTAGCGGGTTACGAGCAGTACTTC CASSPGLAGYEQYF
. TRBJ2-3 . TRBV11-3 TGTGCCAGCAGCTTGGGGGGGGCGTCAAGCACAGATACGCAGTATTTT CASSLGGASSTDTQYF
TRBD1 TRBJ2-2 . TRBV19 TGTGCCAGTAGTGAAGAGACAGGGGGCCCCGGGGAGCTGTTTTTT CASSEETGGPGELFF
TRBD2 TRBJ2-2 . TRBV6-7 TGTGCCAGCAGTCGACCCTTACTAGCGGGGGGGCCCAGGGCCGGGGAGCTGTTTTTT CASSRPLLAGGPRAGELFF
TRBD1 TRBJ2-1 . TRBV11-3 TGTGCCAGCAGCTTAGTTAGGGGGCGAGGTGTCTACAATGAGCAGTTCTTC CASSLVRGRGVYNEQFF
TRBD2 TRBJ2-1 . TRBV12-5 TGTGCTAGTGGCCGCCCTGTCCGGGGGGGTTTCAATGAGCAGTTCTTC CASGRPVRGGFNEQFF
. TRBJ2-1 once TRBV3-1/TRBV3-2 TGTGCCAGCAGCCAAGACGTGGGGGCGGGTGAGCAGTTCTTC CASSQDVGAGEQFF
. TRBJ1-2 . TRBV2 TGTGCCAGCACAGTCTTCTATGGCTACACCTTC CASTVFYGYTF
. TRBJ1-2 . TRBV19 TGTGCCAGTAGTACCAACATGGCGGGACGGTACAACTATGGCTACACCTTC CASSTNMAGRYNYGYTF
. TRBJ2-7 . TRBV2 TGTGCCAGCAGTGTGACAGCGCCCGAGGTGTGTTTC CASSVTAPEVCF
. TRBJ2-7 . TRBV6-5 TGTGCCAGCAGGGAGTGGAAAAGCAGCTCCTACGAGCAGTACTTC CASREWKSSSYEQYF
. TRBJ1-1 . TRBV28 TGTGCCAGCAGCTCCAGACGCCGGGAAAACTTCGAAGCTTTCTTT CASSSRRRENFEAFF
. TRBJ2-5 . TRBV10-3 TGTGCCATCAGGGCACAGGGCGTTGGTGAGACCCAGTACTTC CAIRAQGVGETQYF
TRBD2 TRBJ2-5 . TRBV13 TGTGCCAGCAGCCTACGACTAGCGGGAGGGGAGACCCAGTACTTC CASSLRLAGGETQYF
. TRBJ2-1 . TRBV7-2 TGTGCCAGCAGCTCCGTCCAACAGGGAATTGGGGCCTACAATGAGCAGTTCTTC CASSSVQQGIGAYNEQFF
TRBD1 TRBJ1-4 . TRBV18 TGTGCCAGCTCACCACCGGGGACAGGGATGAAACTGTTTTTT CASSPPGTGMKLFF
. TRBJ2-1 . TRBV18 TGTGCCAGCTCACCAGGGCCCAATGAGCAGTTCTTC CASSPGPNEQFF